The clone carrying this T cell receptor (beta chain) was counted only a few times. The data are from a study of T cell repertoires in cytomegalovirus infection. TCRdb reprocessed the reads with MiXCR, giving one entry per CDR3 protein. Of around 530,000 distinct CDR3 sequences listed, 26% are singletons. The CDR3 is 15 residues long. CDR1 and CDR2 from the germline V gene are SGHVS and FNYEAQ. Trimming removed 1 base from V and 4 bases from J, with 12 bases in between. The rearrangement uses TRBV7-6 and TRBJ2-3, with D perhaps TRBD2 (5 bases). Input material: PBMCs. This receptor was obtained from a human donor in good health (CMV status not recorded). Some clones in this sample may be carry-over from other donors' samples. CDR3 sequence reads: CASSLEVGAADTQYF. DNA for the CDR3: TGTGCCAGCAGCTTAGAGGTGGGAGCGGCAGATACGCAGTATTTT.